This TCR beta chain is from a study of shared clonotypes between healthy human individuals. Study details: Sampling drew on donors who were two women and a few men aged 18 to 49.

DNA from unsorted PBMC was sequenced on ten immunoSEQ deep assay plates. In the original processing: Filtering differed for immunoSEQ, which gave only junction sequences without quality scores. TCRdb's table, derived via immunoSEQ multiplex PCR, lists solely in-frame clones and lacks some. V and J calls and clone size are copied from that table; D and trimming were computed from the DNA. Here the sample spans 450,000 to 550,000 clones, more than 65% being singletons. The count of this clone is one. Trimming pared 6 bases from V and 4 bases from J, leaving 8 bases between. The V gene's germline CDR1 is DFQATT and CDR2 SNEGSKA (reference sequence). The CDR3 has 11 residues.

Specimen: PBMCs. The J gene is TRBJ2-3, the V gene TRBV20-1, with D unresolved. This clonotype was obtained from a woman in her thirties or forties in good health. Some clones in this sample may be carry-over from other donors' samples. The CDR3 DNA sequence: TGCAGTGCCCTTGGTGCAGATACGCAGTATTTT. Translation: CSALGADTQYF.